This T cell receptor beta chain was profiled in a study of blood T cell repertoires in COVID-19. This table comes from immunoSEQ multiplex PCR, and its TCRdb copy is limited to in-frame clones, with some not included. The sample shows about 270,000 clones, about nine tenths of them seen only once. This sequence was found in a woman between 40 and 55 years old with acute COVID-19. Sequenced sample: PBMCs or T cells enriched from blood (not recorded which).

The chain's CDR3 is CASSLHGQGRYF. The CDR3, as DNA: TGTGCCAGCAGCTTACATGGACAGGGCAGATATTTT. The V call is TRBV12-3 or TRBV12-4, the J call TRBJ1-3; 8 bases fit TRBD1. CDR3 length equals 12 residues. J gave up 15 bases and V 6 bases, and 10 bases lay outside the gene matches.